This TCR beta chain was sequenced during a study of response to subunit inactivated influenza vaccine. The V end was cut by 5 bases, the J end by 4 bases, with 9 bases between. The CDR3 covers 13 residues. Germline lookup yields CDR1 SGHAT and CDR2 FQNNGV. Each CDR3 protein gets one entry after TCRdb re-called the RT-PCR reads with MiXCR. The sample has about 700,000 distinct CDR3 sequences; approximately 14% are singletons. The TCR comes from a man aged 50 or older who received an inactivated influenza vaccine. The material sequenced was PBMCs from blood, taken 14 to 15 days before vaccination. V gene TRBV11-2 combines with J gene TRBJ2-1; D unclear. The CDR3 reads CASSPTPYNEQFF. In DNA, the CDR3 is TGTGCCAGCAGCCCCACCCCTTACAATGAGCAGTTCTTC.